This TCR beta chain was recovered during a study of blood T cell repertoires in COVID-19. Across the study: Donors in the United States, Italy and Spain gave samples during acute or convalescent COVID-19. The cDNA or gDNA used as material had been derived from T cells, B-cell-depleted T cells, or PBMCs.

Germline CDR1 and CDR2: KGHSH and LQKENI. Trimming took 1 base from V and 8 from J, leaving 16 bases between them. There are 15 residues in the CDR3. In the study's own analysis: By means of reference gene primer amplification, nucleated cell counts were estimated. Clones were read by immunoSEQ multiplex PCR, and TCRdb kept only the in-frame ones, dropping some. V, J and clone size are those of that table, while D and trimming were read from the DNA. The sample comprises over 150,000 clones, 87% of which are singletons, and less than 5% rests with the top ten. The clonotype originates from a woman in her sixties who had recovered from COVID-19. The chain is built from TRBV18 and TRBJ2-3, with D possibly TRBD1 on 6 matching bases. Sample: peripheral blood. CDR3 bases: TGTGCCAGCTCACCACGGGCCCAGGGGCTCAGTACGCAGTATTTT. Its translation is CASSPRAQGLSTQYF.